This T cell receptor (beta chain) was captured by sequencing in a study of blood T cell repertoires in COVID-19. The overall study: The study drew acute and convalescent COVID-19 samples from the United States, Italy and Spain. Sources were T cells, B-cell-depleted T cells, or PBMCs; the material itself was cDNA or gDNA.

Original methodology: Estimation of nucleated cell counts was performed using reference gene primer amplification. Using immunoSEQ multiplex PCR, the repertoire was profiled, and TCRdb retains in-frame clones only, with some absent. Clone size and V and J calls were adopted from that table, with D and trimming inferred from the DNA. The sample holds some 170,000 clones, 82% seen once. The CDR3 sequence is 14 residues long. V lost 5 bases and J lost 6; bases outside the gene matches: 7. Looked up from germline, CDR1 is SEHNR and CDR2 is FQNEAQ (reference sequence). Sequencing was performed on peripheral blood. This rearrangement joins TRBV7-9 to TRBJ2-5; TRBD1 agrees at 9 bases. This receptor was taken from a woman in her sixties or seventies with acute or convalescent COVID-19. The CDR3 coding sequence is TGTGCCAGCAGCCTCCGGGACAGGGAAAAGACCCAGTACTTC. This codes for CASSLRDREKTQYF.